Below, 8 T cell receptor beta chains from the same sample are listed, as sequenced in a study of early T cells in non-severe SARS-CoV-2 infection. TCRdb redid the calling of the 5' RACE reads with MiXCR, one entry per CDR3 protein. The data show under 30,000 distinct CDR3 sequences, roughly 5% seen once. Sequenced: whole blood. Receptors were obtained from an adult who was a healthcare worker with PCR-confirmed SARS-CoV-2 infection or an uninfected control (not recorded which).

This clonotype is labeled medium-sized. This sequence joins TRBV4-1 and TRBJ2-7, with 8 positions matching TRBD2. V lost 1 base and J lost 10; bases outside the gene matches: 15. Per the germline V gene, CDR1 is MGHRA and CDR2 is YSYEKL. The CDR3 is 16 residues long. CDR3 nucleotides: TGCGCCAGCAGCCAAGGTTTTCTAGCGGGTTATTCGCCCCAGTACTTC. It yields the protein CASSQGFLAGYSPQYF.

This rearrangement joins TRBV9 to TRBJ1-2, with 12 bases aligning to TRBD1. In germline, CDR1 is SGDLS, CDR2 YYNGEE. V shed 0 bases, J shed 6 bases, and the junction held 6 bases outside the gene matches. The CDR3 covers 16 residues. CDR3 DNA sequence: TGTGCCAGCAGCGTAGTTTCGGGGACAGGGGGCGATGGCTACACCTTC. This encodes CASSVVSGTGGDGYTF.

This clonotype was recorded many times. The germline gene is not matched at one end of the junction; a read error may be the cause. The chain carries TRBV5-8 and TRBJ2-6; D tentatively fits TRBD1 or TRBD2 (5 bases each). The germline V gene encodes CDR1 SGHTS and CDR2 YDEGEE. The CDR3 sequence is 15 residues long. In DNA form, the CDR3 reads TGTGCCAGCACCTTGCCAGGGACCGGGGCCAACGTCCTGACTTTC. Translated, it gives CASTLPGTGANVLTF.

The V and J genes are TRBV29-1 and TRBJ2-2; D gene unclear. The germline gives CDR1 SQVTM, CDR2 ANQGSEA. The CDR3 is 14 amino acids. The CDR3 loop is CNAIVGGRTGELFF. The DNA of the CDR3 is TGCAACGCTATCGTTGGTGGCAGAACCGGGGAGCTGTTTTTT.

This clonotype was observed many times. This chain joins TRBV6-1 and TRBJ2-1, with 7 nucleotides matching TRBD1. CDR1 MNHNS and CDR2 SASEGT come from the germline V gene. The CDR3 spans 16 residues. After removal of 6 bases from V and 3 bases from J, the junction contained 11 bases not matched to a gene. The CDR3 region has the DNA TGTGCCAGCAGACCCCGACAGGGCCTTTTCTACAATGAGCAGTTCTTC. It encodes CASRPRQGLFYNEQFF.

DNA for the CDR3: TGTGCCAGCAGCCGTACCTTACAGGGTAACACTGAAGCTTTCTTT. This encodes CASSRTLQGNTEAFF. The chain links TRBV7-8 to TRBJ1-1; D is possibly TRBD1 (6 bases). The CDR3 consists of 15 residues. Germline CDR1 is SGHVS and CDR2 is FQNEAQ. The germline V and J ends were trimmed by 5 bases and 2 bases, with 15 bases remaining between them. Looking up the rest from reference TRBV7-8 and TRBJ1-1 gives the full variable domain: GAGVSQSPRYKVAKRGQDVALRCDPISGHVSLFWYQQALGQGPEFLTYFQNEAQLDKSGLPSDRFFAERPEGSVSTLKIQRTQQEDSAVYLCASSRTLQGNTEAFFGQGTRLTVV.

This clonotype occurred many times. The J gene is TRBJ2-2, the V gene TRBV7-2; D may correspond to TRBD1 or TRBD2 (5 bases each). The V gene's germline CDR1 is SGHTA and CDR2 FQGNSA. V lost 3 bases, J lost 3 bases, and 11 bases lay in between. CDR3 length: 15 amino acids. The CDR3 DNA reads as TGTGCCAGCAGCTTGACCGGGACCCACACCGGGGAGCTGTTTTTT. Encoded protein: CASSLTGTHTGELFF.

By share, this clonotype counts as medium-sized. The chain couples TRBV25-1 to TRBJ2-7; D unclear. The V end was cut by 1 base, the J end by 3 bases, with 7 bases between. Germline V gene lookup returns CDR1 MGHDK and CDR2 SYGVNS. The CDR3 sequence is 13 residues long. Written as DNA, the CDR3 is TGTGCCAGCAGTGAATTCGGAAACTACGAGCAGTACTTC. It translates to CASSEFGNYEQYF.